The present TCR beta chain was sequenced within a study of CXCR3-negative and CXCR3-positive naive CD8 T cells. The study made its TRB cDNA libraries by 5' RACE, adding UMI labels. TCRdb reanalyzed the 5' RACE reads and collapses them to one entry per CDR3 protein, without DNA. Reported are around 52,000 distinct CDR3 sequences; the ten largest clones contain about a quarter. Germline values: CDR1 MGHDK, CDR2 SYGVNS. This CDR3 is 13 amino acids long. As concerns this clonotype: Its matching antigen is unknown.

Study conclusions and caveats: Much lower diversity was found in memory CD8+ cells, while both naive subsets had comparably high diversity. TRBV-TRBJ usage was alike in naive CXCR3-negative and CXCR3-positive cells but differed in memory cells. Fresh PBMCs were used in most assays, and CXCR3 expression partially decreased after cryopreservation.

Triplicates of 300,000 or so cells were sorted from each CD8+ T cell subset. The specimen was memory CD8+ T cells from blood. This TCR derives from a human donor in good health. Some clones in this sample may be carry-over from other donors' samples. The chain links TRBV25-1 to TRBJ2-7. CDR3 protein: CASSALISYEQYF.